The T cell receptor beta chain under discussion was sequenced for a study of Ad26.COV2.S vaccination and SARS-CoV-2 variants. The CDR3 totals 15 residues. The treatment here: roughly 19 received Ad26.COV2.S at low or high dose, single or two shots; roughly 5 received placebo; per-sample allocation not given. Collection of the samples took place on day 63 after the first injection of vaccine or placebo. Sequencing was performed with immunoSEQ multiplex PCR; in TCRdb, only in-frame clones are kept and a portion is missing. The data show some 480,000 clones, around 88% seen once. The sequence was collected from a person aged 18-60 years who received the Ad26.COV2.S COVID-19 vaccine or a placebo. The chain couples TRBV1 to TRBJ2-3; the table's D call TRBD2 went unverified against the DNA. TRBV1 is tagged as a pseudogene. The sequences come from peripheral blood, collected in a trial of Ad26.COV2.S vaccine versus placebo. The CDR3 region is CTSSQSSGSLATQYF. For the CDR3, the DNA is TGCACCAGCAGCCAATCTAGCGGGAGCTTGGCAACGCAGTATTTT.